The present T cell receptor (beta chain) was sequenced within a study of OX40 agonist ivuxolimab in advanced cancers. Study-wide context: Partial responses occurred in three patients (one hepatocellular carcinoma, two cutaneous melanoma).

J was trimmed by 9 bases and V by 1 base; bases with no gene match: 18. The CDR3 covers 17 residues. The V gene's germline CDR1 is LGHNA and CDR2 YNFKEQ. TCRdb's table, derived via immunoSEQ multiplex PCR, lists solely in-frame clones and lacks some. This table holds 55,000 to 90,000 clones, roughly 89% found once. The source is an adult with an advanced solid tumor such as melanoma, head and neck, liver or kidney cancer. Sequenced here: CD4+ or CD8+ T cells sorted from blood, sampled in a trial of the OX40 agonist ivuxolimab. The gene calls are TRBV4-2 and TRBJ2-7, with 7 bases that match TRBD1. The CDR3 DNA sequence: TGTGCCAGCAGCCAAGTTAGGGCCAATGACAGGGTAGTCGGGCAGTACTTC. Its translation is CASSQVRANDRVVGQYF.